The clone carrying this TCR beta chain has just a few counts. As yet, its antigen is unknown. Naive CD4+ T cells were purified with Tregs depleted by CD25. General observations from the study: Tumor Treg TCRs overlapped most with tumor naive CD4+ cells. The TCR gene usage of tumor memory CD4+ T cells clustered together with blood and lymph node memory CD4+ cells and with lymph node naive CD4+ cells.

CDR3 length: 13 amino acids. The V end lost 6 bases, the J end lost 2 bases, and 12 bases lay between the germline ends. The germline CDR1 and CDR2 sequences are SQVTM and ANQGSEA. Full-length variable regions came from constant-region reverse primers plus semi-nested Nested Universal Primer A PCR. TCRdb reprocessed the 5' RACE reads via MiXCR and lists one record per CDR3 protein. Among 40,000 to 65,000 distinct CDR3 sequences listed, about 25% were seen once. The chain uses TRBV29-1 and TRBJ2-3, with a possible D match to TRBD1 (6 bases). The receptor was derived from a female donor with breast cancer. The specimen sequenced was tumor-infiltrating naive CD4+ T cells sorted from the breast tumor. Subset noted: naive CD4+ T cells, CD4+CD45RA+CD25-. CDR3 region: CSVKTGSTDTQYF. CDR3 bases: TGCAGCGTGAAGACAGGCTCCACAGATACGCAGTATTTT.